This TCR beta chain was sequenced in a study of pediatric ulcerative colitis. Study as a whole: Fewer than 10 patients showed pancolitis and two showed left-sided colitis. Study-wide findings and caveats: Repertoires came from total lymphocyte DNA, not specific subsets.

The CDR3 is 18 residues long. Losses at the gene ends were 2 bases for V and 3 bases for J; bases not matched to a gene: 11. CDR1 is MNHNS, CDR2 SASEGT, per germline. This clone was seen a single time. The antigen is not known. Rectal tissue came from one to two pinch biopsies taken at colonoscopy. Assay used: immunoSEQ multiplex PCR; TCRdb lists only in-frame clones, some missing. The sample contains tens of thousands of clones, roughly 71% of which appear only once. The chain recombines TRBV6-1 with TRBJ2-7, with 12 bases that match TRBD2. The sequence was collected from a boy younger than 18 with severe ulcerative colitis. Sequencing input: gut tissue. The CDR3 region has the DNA TGTGCCAGCAGTGAATGGGCTAGCGGGAGGGCTGGCGGCTACGAGCAGTACTTC. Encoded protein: CASSEWASGRAGGYEQYF.